The next 19 T cell receptor beta chains were all read from a single sample in a study of shared clonotypes between healthy human individuals. Measured with immunoSEQ multiplex PCR; TCRdb has only the in-frame clones, and not every one. The sample consists of roughly 700,000 clones, about 74% of them appearing once. The material sequenced was memory CD4+ T cells sorted from blood. Specified subset: CD45RA-negative fraction. Source of these receptors: a woman in her twenties or thirties in good health.

V gene TRBV29-1 combines with J gene TRBJ2-1, with D perhaps assigned TRBD1 or TRBD2 (5 bases each). Trimming removed 1 base from V and 2 bases from J, with 12 bases in between. Germline CDR1 reads SQVTM; CDR2 reads ANQGSEA. The CDR3 loop spans 15 amino acids. CDR3 in DNA: TGCAGCGTTGAAGTGGGACGGGGCACCTACAATGAGCAGTTCTTC. It is translated as CSVEVGRGTYNEQFF.

This clone was counted between two and nine times. This CDR3 is also generated by other DNA sequences in the sample. The V gene is TRBV10-3, the J gene TRBJ2-1, with 7 bases lining up with TRBD2. After removal of 0 bases from V and 5 bases from J, the junction contained 10 bases not matched to a gene. The germline V gene encodes CDR1 ENHRY and CDR2 SYGVKD. This CDR3 is built from 17 residues. CDR3 sequence (DNA): TGTGCCATCAGTGAGTCCAAAGCTAGCGGAGACAACAATGAGCAGTTCTTC. It specifies CAISESKASGDNNEQFF.

This rearrangement joins TRBV6-1 to TRBJ2-5, with 8 bases matching TRBD2. The length of the CDR3 is 13 residues. Germline lookup yields CDR1 MNHNS and CDR2 SASEGT. V gave up 7 bases and J gave up 5 bases; unmatched junction bases: 6. The CDR3 loop reads CASNLREGETQYF. The CDR3 DNA sequence: TGTGCCAGCAACCTCCGGGAGGGGGAGACCCAGTACTTC.

In its sample, this clone was seen once. The chain recombines TRBV7-8 with TRBJ1-5; the match to TRBD1 covers 9 bases. Germline V gene sequence: CDR1 SGHVS, CDR2 FQNEAQ. J gave up 1 base and V 5 bases, and 9 bases lay outside the gene matches. This CDR3 is 17 amino acids long. Here the CDR3 DNA reads TGTGCCAGCAGCCTAGGGACAGGGATTTGGAGCAATCAGCCCCAGCATTTT. As protein: CASSLGTGIWSNQPQHF.

This clone has just a few counts. The chain joins TRBV20-1 to TRBJ2-7, with a tentative D call TRBD2 (5 bases). V was pared by 3 bases and J by 12 bases, with 12 bases between. Germline V gene sequence: CDR1 DFQATT, CDR2 SNEGSKA (reference sequence). This CDR3 is built from 10 residues. This CDR3 reads CSASSRGLYF. DNA of the CDR3: TGCAGTGCTAGTAGCCGGGGTCTGTACTTC.

This clone has just one count. The chain employs TRBV9 and TRBJ2-1, with 10 bases that match TRBD2. Germline-derived CDR1 and CDR2 are SGDLS and YYNGEE. Trimming removed 0 bases from V and 3 bases from J; junction bases left unmatched: 3. This CDR3 is 16 amino acids long. The CDR3, as DNA: TGTGCCAGCAGCGTAGGGCTAGCGGGAGTCTACAATGAGCAGTTCTTC. It yields the protein CASSVGLAGVYNEQFF.

The V and J genes are TRBV27 and TRBJ1-1; tentatively, D is TRBD1 (5 bases). The CDR3 sequence is 12 residues long. V lost 1 base to trimming and J lost 7 bases, with 7 bases between them. Germline lookup yields CDR1 MNHEY and CDR2 SMNVEV (reference sequence). CDR3 bases: TGTGCCAGCAGTTTATGGGGCAGTGAAGCTTTCTTT. Translation gives CASSLWGSEAFF.

In its sample, this clone was seen a few times. The rearrangement links TRBV4-1 to TRBJ2-7; D gene uncertain. V was clipped by 0 bases and J by 0 bases, with 9 bases between them. From germline, CDR1 is MGHRA and CDR2 YSYEKL. There are 15 residues in the CDR3. CDR3 protein: CASSQDVASSYEQYF. CDR3 DNA sequence: TGCGCCAGCAGCCAAGATGTCGCCTCCTCCTACGAGCAGTACTTC.

The gene calls are TRBV10-1 and TRBJ2-5, with 8 positions matching TRBD1. Per the germline V gene, CDR1 is WNHNN and CDR2 is SYGVQD (reference sequence). The ends lost 2 bases at V and 5 bases at J; junction bases unmatched: 4. The length of the CDR3 is 14 residues. CDR3: CASSEGRGRETQYF. CDR3 nucleotides: TGCGCCAGCAGTGAGGGCAGGGGGCGTGAGACCCAGTACTTC.

V usage is TRBV10-3 and J usage is TRBJ2-7; 13 bases match TRBD2. In germline, CDR1 is ENHRY, CDR2 SYGVKD. With V trimmed by 10 bases and J by 6 bases, 6 bases remained unmatched. This CDR3 has 13 amino acids. The CDR3 sequence: CATGLAGEGEQYF. CDR3 in DNA: TGTGCCACCGGACTAGCGGGAGAAGGCGAGCAGTACTTC.

The chain uses TRBV6-5 and TRBJ1-1; D is undetermined. Germline V gives CDR1 MNHEY, CDR2 SVGAGI. Trimming left V 3 bases short and J 9 bases short, with 8 bases between. The CDR3 contains 11 residues. CDR3 amino acids: CASSYLGKAFF. For the CDR3, the DNA is TGTGCCAGCAGTTATTTAGGTAAAGCTTTCTTT.

This chain uses TRBV11-2 with TRBJ2-3; 8 bases match TRBD1. Germline trimming cut 5 bases from V and 0 bases from J; bases unmatched to any gene: 7. The CDR3 loop spans 16 amino acids. Germline V gene data show CDR1 as SGHAT and CDR2 as FQNNGV. CDR3 residues: CASSPLTGGSTDTQYF. The CDR3 DNA reads as TGTGCCAGCAGCCCCCTAACAGGGGGGAGCACAGATACGCAGTATTTT.

This chain connects TRBV6-5 to TRBJ2-3; D unclear. CDR1 MNHEY and CDR2 SVGAGI come from the germline V gene. Trimming pared 5 bases from V and 6 bases from J, leaving 12 bases between. The CDR3 totals 13 residues. CDR3 amino acids: CASSTLNGDTQYF. CDR3 sequence (DNA): TGTGCCAGCAGTACCCTGAACGGGGATACGCAGTATTTT.

In its sample, this clone was seen once. This chain links TRBV5-8 with TRBJ1-2; TRBD1 is a possible D gene (5 bases). V lost 0 bases and J 7 bases, leaving 13 bases between the germline ends. Germline CDR1 is SGHTS and CDR2 is YDEGEE. There are 14 residues in the CDR3. CDR3 loop: CASSLVTGRGGYTF. DNA of the CDR3: TGTGCCAGCAGCTTGGTGACGGGGAGGGGTGGCTACACCTTC.

The chain has TRBV11-2 and TRBJ2-1; 9 positions agree with TRBD2. V lost 5 bases and J lost 5; bases outside the gene matches: 7. CDR1 and CDR2 from the germline V gene are SGHAT and FQNNGV. The CDR3 length is 15 residues. CDR3 in DNA: TGTGCCAGCAGCGCTCGCGGGAGGGGAGACAATGAGCAGTTCTTC. Translating gives CASSARGRGDNEQFF.

A few counts support this clone. This specimen includes other DNA sequences encoding the same CDR3. The chain has TRBV29-1 and TRBJ1-2; D is ambiguous. Trimming took 3 bases from V and 7 from J, leaving 3 bases between them. The CDR3 has 9 residues. Germline V CDR1 and CDR2: SQVTM, ANQGSEA. CDR3 loop: CSVDGGYTF. For the CDR3, the DNA is TGCAGCGTTGATGGTGGCTACACCTTC.

V and J are TRBV21-1 and TRBJ1-5; the DNA was not used to check the table's D call, TRBD1. TRBV21-1 counts as a pseudogene. The CDR3 spans 16 residues. The CDR3 region is CASSNHRDPSNQPQHF. Written as DNA, the CDR3 is TGTGCCAGCAGCAATCACAGGGACCCTAGCAATCAGCCCCAGCATTTT.

Regarding this clone: Given a much more abundant clone one base away, this may be a read error. The V gene is TRBV6-4, the J gene TRBJ1-5; D not certain. The V gene lost 2 bases and the J gene lost 0 bases, with 5 bases spanning the gap. The V gene's germline CDR1 is MRHNA and CDR2 SNTAGT. This CDR3 is 14 amino acids long. The CDR3 region has the DNA TGTGCCAGCAGTGACCAGTATAGCAATCAGCCCCAGCATTTT. This encodes CASSDQYSNQPQHF.

CDR3 bases: TGTGCCAGCAGCCCCACGCACGAGACTTATGGCTACACCTTC. Encoded protein: CASSPTHETYGYTF. The chain joins TRBV7-6 to TRBJ1-2; D is unclear. Germline CDR1 and CDR2: SGHVS and FNYEAQ. Trimming took 5 bases from V and 5 from J, leaving 15 bases between them. This CDR3 has 14 amino acids.